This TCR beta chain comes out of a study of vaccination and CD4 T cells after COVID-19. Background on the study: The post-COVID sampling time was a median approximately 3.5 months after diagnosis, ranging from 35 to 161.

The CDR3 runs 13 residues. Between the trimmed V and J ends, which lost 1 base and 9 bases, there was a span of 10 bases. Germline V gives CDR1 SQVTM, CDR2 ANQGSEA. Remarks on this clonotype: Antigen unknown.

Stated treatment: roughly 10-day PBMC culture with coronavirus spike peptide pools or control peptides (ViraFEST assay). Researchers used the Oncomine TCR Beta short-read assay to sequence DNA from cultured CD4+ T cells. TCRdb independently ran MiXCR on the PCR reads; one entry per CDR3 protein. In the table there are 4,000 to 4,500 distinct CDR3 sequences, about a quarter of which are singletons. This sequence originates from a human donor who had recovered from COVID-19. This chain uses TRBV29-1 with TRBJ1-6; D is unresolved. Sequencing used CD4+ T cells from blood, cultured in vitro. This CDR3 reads CSVEATRCSPLHF. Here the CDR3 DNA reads TGCAGCGTTGAAGCTACCAGGTGTTCACCCCTCCACTTT.